The 32 T cell receptor beta chains below come from one sample, sequenced in a study of molecular identifiers for immune sequencing clone quantification. TCRdb passed the PCR reads through MiXCR, listing each CDR3 protein once. The repertoire includes about 320,000 distinct CDR3 sequences, about 20% of them detected once, and approximately 0.83% sits in the top ten. What was sequenced was naive CD8+ T cells from blood, with Jurkat cell RNA spiked in. Subset described: FACS-sorted CD8+CD4-CCR7+CD45RA+ naive T cells. The receptors were gathered from a human donor in good health. Some libraries in this study had Jurkat cell RNA spiked in.

This clonotype was recorded many times. J is TRBJ1-5 and V is TRBV20-1; TRBD1 is a possible D gene (6 bases). CDR1 is DFQATT, CDR2 SNEGSKA, per germline (reference sequence). Trimming took 5 bases from V and 5 from J, leaving 13 bases between them. The CDR3 loop spans 13 amino acids. DNA of the CDR3: TGCAGTGCTGTTACAGGGTATTATCAGCCCCAGCATTTT. This gives the protein CSAVTGYYQPQHF.

As for this clonotype: Just one base apart from a much larger clone, this may be a read error. The chain joins TRBV9 to TRBJ2-2, with 11 bases lining up with TRBD1. The length of the CDR3 is 16 residues. V shed 4 bases and J 3 bases; nucleotides not matched to a gene: 5. Looked up from germline, CDR1 is SGDLS and CDR2 is YYNGEE. The CDR3 nucleotides read TGTGCCAGCAGCTCGGGACAGGGGGGGCACACCGGGGAGCTGTTTTTT. Its protein is CASSSGQGGHTGELFF.

In its sample, this clonotype was seen a few times. This chain joins TRBV3-1 and TRBJ1-1, with D perhaps TRBD1 (6 bases). Germline CDR1 and CDR2: LGHDT and YNNKEL (reference sequence). The V and J ends lost 0 bases and 1 base respectively, with 15 bases between them. The CDR3 is 17 residues long. CDR3 DNA sequence: TGTGCCAGCAGCCAAGATCTCTATGGACAGCCGAACACTGAAGCTTTCTTT. This codes for CASSQDLYGQPNTEAFF.

This clonotype was seen at least ten times. This chain links TRBV7-9 with TRBJ2-3; 10 bases line up with TRBD1. Germline-derived CDR1 and CDR2 are SEHNR and FQNEAQ (reference sequence). J gave up 3 bases and V 5 bases, and 2 bases lay outside the gene matches. The CDR3 runs 14 residues. CDR3 region: CASSEGQGTDTQYF. DNA of the CDR3: TGTGCCAGCAGCGAGGGACAGGGGACAGATACGCAGTATTTT.

This clonotype was observed many times. In DNA, the CDR3 is TGTGCCAGCAGCCAAGAGAGGGGGTTCCCCGGGGAGCTGTTTTTT. It is translated as CASSQERGFPGELFF. This chain connects TRBV4-2 to TRBJ2-2; a possible D gene is TRBD1 (6 bases). The length of the CDR3 is 15 residues. The V and J ends lost 0 bases and 6 bases respectively, with 11 bases between them. Germline V gives CDR1 LGHNA, CDR2 YNFKEQ.

The sample holds a few counts of this clonotype. The chain couples TRBV6-4 to TRBJ2-3, with 10 bases that match TRBD2. Germline CDR1 is MRHNA and CDR2 is SNTAGT. V lost 6 bases and J lost 4; bases outside the gene matches: 7. The CDR3 spans 15 residues. The CDR3 loop is CASSMSGGGPDTQYF. The CDR3 DNA follows: TGTGCCAGCAGCATGAGCGGGGGGGGCCCAGATACGCAGTATTTT.

Details on this clonotype: Given a much more abundant clone one base away, this may be a read error. The chain recombines TRBV2 with TRBJ2-7; D uncertain. CDR3 length: 11 residues. CDR1 SNHLY and CDR2 FYNNEI come from the germline V gene. CDR3 DNA: TGTGCCAGCAGTAAAGGGTACGAGCGGTACTTC. Translated: CASSKGYERYF.

This clonotype appeared many times. The chain employs TRBV7-2 and TRBJ2-7, with 7 bases lining up with TRBD1. CDR3 length: 17 amino acids. Germline values: CDR1 SGHTA, CDR2 FQGNSA. The V and J ends lost 1 base and 0 bases, in that order; junction bases with no gene match: 9. Here the CDR3 DNA reads TGTGCCAGCAGCTTAGTAGGCGGCAGGGGGAGCTCCTACGAGCAGTACTTC. Translating gives CASSLVGGRGSSYEQYF.

The chain is built from TRBV12-5 and TRBJ2-3; 10 nucleotides line up with TRBD1. The germline V gene encodes CDR1 LGHNT and CDR2 FRNRAP. The CDR3 totals 14 residues. V dropped 7 bases and J dropped 2; count of bases not matched to a gene: 3. The CDR3 region has the DNA TGTGCTAGTGATGACAGGGGGCTCACAGATACGCAGTATTTT. Translation gives CASDDRGLTDTQYF.

This sequence joins TRBV11-2 and TRBJ2-1; D remains unclear. The CDR3 sequence is 12 residues long. Looked up from germline, CDR1 is SGHAT and CDR2 is FQNNGV. The V end lost 4 bases, the J end lost 8 bases, and 9 bases lay between the germline ends. In DNA form, the CDR3 reads TGTGCCAGCAGCTCCCTCCGACATGAGCAGTTCTTC. Protein sequence: CASSSLRHEQFF.

The V gene is TRBV20-1, the J gene TRBJ2-2; D might be TRBD1 or TRBD2, each matching 5 bases. Germline assignment: CDR1 DFQATT and CDR2 SNEGSKA (reference sequence). CDR3 length: 14 residues. Trimming left V 6 bases short and J 2 bases short, with 13 bases between. The CDR3 protein is CSAGALANTGELFF. The CDR3 DNA reads as TGCAGTGCCGGGGCCCTAGCAAACACCGGGGAGCTGTTTTTT.

This clonotype was observed many times. This rearrangement joins TRBV4-2 to TRBJ2-7, with D unclear. V dropped 3 bases and J dropped 2 bases, with 11 bases sitting between them. The CDR3 runs to 14 residues. Germline lookup yields CDR1 LGHNA and CDR2 YNFKEQ. CDR3 DNA sequence: TGTGCCAGCAGCCAGGTAATGGCCGCCTACGAGCAGTACTTC. This codes for CASSQVMAAYEQYF.

This clonotype has just a few counts. CDR3 nucleotides: TGTGCCAGCAGCTCAGTTAGTGTAGCCGAGCAGTACTTC. It specifies CASSSVSVAEQYF. The gene calls are TRBV7-9 and TRBJ2-7; D is undetermined. This CDR3 is built from 13 residues. The germline V gene encodes CDR1 SEHNR and CDR2 FQNEAQ (reference sequence). V was clipped by 4 bases and J by 6 bases, with 13 bases between them. The full variable domain, rest sourced from reference TRBV7-9 and TRBJ2-7, is DTGVSQNPRHKITKRGQNVTFRCDPISEHNRLYWYRQTLGQGPEFLTYFQNEAQLEKSRLLSDRFSAERPKGSFSTLEIQRTEQGDSAMYLCASSSVSVAEQYFGPGTRLTVT.

In its sample, this clonotype was seen a few times. The J gene is TRBJ2-3, the V gene TRBV20-1; 11 nucleotides agree with TRBD1. The CDR3 runs to 15 residues. Unmatched junction bases numbered 8, after V lost 4 bases and J lost 5 bases. CDR1 and CDR2 from the germline V gene are DFQATT and SNEGSKA (reference sequence). For the CDR3, the DNA is TGCAGTGCTACATACCCGGGACAGGGGGTAGATACGCAGTATTTT. Protein product: CSATYPGQGVDTQYF.

This clonotype was seen many times. The V call is TRBV7-9, the J call TRBJ2-5, with 9 bases fitting TRBD2. The V gene end was trimmed by 5 bases and the J gene end by 1 base; junction bases not matched to a gene: 8. The V gene's germline CDR1 is SEHNR and CDR2 FQNEAQ (reference sequence). The CDR3 totals 16 residues. In DNA, the CDR3 is TGTGCCAGCAGCCCCTACCTAGCGGGGATCCAAGAGACCCAGTACTTC. Amino acids: CASSPYLAGIQETQYF.

This clonotype was seen ten or more times. CDR3 sequence (DNA): TGTGCCAGCAGTCAGCATAGCAATCAGCCCCAGCATTTT. It codes for CASSQHSNQPQHF. This sequence joins TRBV6-5 and TRBJ1-5; D remains ambiguous. The length of the CDR3 is 13 residues. Germline values: CDR1 MNHEY, CDR2 SVGAGI. V dropped 5 bases and J dropped 0 bases, with 5 bases sitting between them.

The chain combines TRBV29-1 with TRBJ2-2; the D call may be TRBD1 or TRBD2 (6 bases each). Germline CDR1 and CDR2: SQVTM and ANQGSEA. V shed 7 bases and J shed 10 bases, with 13 bases lying between them. The CDR3 has 11 amino acids. The CDR3 DNA follows: TGCAGCGCCCTGGGGGGCATGGAGCTGTTTTTT. Its translation: CSALGGMELFF.

The sample holds many counts of this clonotype. V gene TRBV29-1 combines with J gene TRBJ2-7; no definite D call. CDR3 length equals 14 residues. Trimming pared 0 bases from V and 0 bases from J, leaving 9 bases between. CDR1 is SQVTM, CDR2 ANQGSEA, per germline. The CDR3 DNA reads as TGCAGCGTTGAAGAGGCAGGATACTCCTACGAGCAGTACTTC. Encoded protein: CSVEEAGYSYEQYF.

This chain joins TRBV14 and TRBJ2-3; D is undetermined. In germline, CDR1 is SGHDN, CDR2 FVKESK. Trimming stripped 5 bases from V and 0 bases from J, with 9 bases between. The CDR3 runs 14 residues. The CDR3 DNA reads TGTGCCAGCAGCTCACCCACTAGCACAGATACGCAGTATTTT. It yields the protein CASSSPTSTDTQYF.

This clonotype came up many times. The chain is built from TRBV6-5 and TRBJ2-1; D might be TRBD1 or TRBD2, each matching 5 bases. In germline, CDR1 is MNHEY, CDR2 SVGAGI. The length of the CDR3 is 12 residues. V dropped 8 bases and J dropped 8 bases, with 13 bases sitting between them. This CDR3 is CASGDGAHEQFF. DNA for the CDR3: TGTGCCAGCGGGGACGGGGCCCATGAGCAGTTCTTC.

As for this clonotype: A much larger clonotype is one base distant, so this may be a read error. The chain uses TRBV7-6 and TRBJ2-7; 12 bases line up with TRBD2. With 7 bases clipped from V and 5 bases from J, the junction kept 9 bases outside the gene matches. The CDR3 has 15 amino acids. The germline gives CDR1 SGHVS, CDR2 FNYEAQ. The CDR3 sequence is CASNPTSGGLNEQYF. In DNA form, the CDR3 reads TGTGCCAGCAACCCAACTAGCGGGGGGTTAAACGAGCAGTACTTC. Full variable domain (remainder filled in from reference TRBV7-6 and TRBJ2-7): GAGVSQSPRYKVTKRGQDVALRCDPISGHVSLYWYRQALGQGPEFLTYFNYEAQQDKSGLPNDRFSAERPEGSISTLTIQRTEQRDSAMYRCASNPTSGGLNEQYFGPGTRLTVT.

This clonotype was seen ten or more times. V and J are TRBV6-1 and TRBJ1-1; perhaps TRBD1 as D (5 bases). Germline lookup yields CDR1 MNHNS and CDR2 SASEGT. The CDR3 has 18 amino acids. Trimming removed 0 bases at V and 0 bases at J, with 17 bases between. Here the CDR3 DNA reads TGTGCCAGCAGTGAAGCTTTGTCACCGGGGCAGTTGAACACTGAAGCTTTCTTT. This translates into CASSEALSPGQLNTEAFF.

This clonotype was observed a handful of times. The V call is TRBV4-3, the J call TRBJ1-6; unclear D gene. V lost 0 bases, J lost 5 bases, and 8 bases lay in between. Germline CDR1 is LGHNA and CDR2 is YSLEER. The CDR3 is 15 residues long. Here the CDR3 DNA reads TGCGCCAGCAGCCAAGATTCGGCAGATAATTCACCCCTCCACTTT. This sequence encodes CASSQDSADNSPLHF.

This clonotype has at least ten counts. The chain carries TRBV5-6 and TRBJ2-7; 7 bases map to TRBD1. Germline CDR1 reads SGHDT; CDR2 reads YYEEEE. The CDR3 has 13 amino acids. Trimming at V came to 4 bases and at J to 7 bases, leaving 8 bases not matched to a gene. CDR3 coding DNA: TGTGCCAGCAGCCTGAACAGGGGCCAGGAGCAGTACTTC. Translation gives CASSLNRGQEQYF.

This clonotype was detected many times. CDR3 coding DNA: TGCAGTGCTCGGGCGCGGCGGGGTTACAATGAGCAGTTCTTC. Its protein product is CSARARRGYNEQFF. V and J are TRBV20-1 and TRBJ2-1; D is possibly TRBD2 (6 bases). The germline V gene encodes CDR1 DFQATT and CDR2 SNEGSKA (reference sequence). The CDR3 totals 14 residues. Trimming cost V 5 bases and J 4 bases, with 15 bases left between them.

As for this clonotype: This may be a read error: a much more frequent sequence differs by one nucleotide. The V call is TRBV7-6, the J call TRBJ2-1; a weak D match, TRBD2 (6 bases). The length of the CDR3 is 18 residues. CDR1 is SGHVS and CDR2 is FNYEAQ in the germline V gene. V gave up 1 base and J gave up 1 base, with 17 bases separating them. The CDR3 sequence: CASSLENYGGNSYNEQFF. The CDR3 bases are TGTGCCAGCAGCTTAGAAAATTATGGCGGGAATTCCTACAATGAGCAGTTCTTC. Full variable domain (remainder filled in from reference TRBV7-6 and TRBJ2-1): GAGVSQSPRYKVTKRGQDVALRCDPISGHVSLYWYRQALGQGPEFLTYFNYEAQQDKSGLPNDRFSAERPEGSISTLTIQRTEQRDSAMYRCASSLENYGGNSYNEQFFGPGTRLTVL.

Ten or more counts support this clonotype. In DNA form, the CDR3 reads TGCAGTGCTCGGATCGGGGACCGAAGCACAGATACGCAGTATTTT. Protein: CSARIGDRSTDTQYF. The chain joins TRBV20-1 to TRBJ2-3; D possibly matches TRBD1 or TRBD2 (5 bases each). The CDR3 runs 15 residues. Germline assignment: CDR1 DFQATT and CDR2 SNEGSKA (reference sequence). V was pared by 5 bases and J by 0 bases, with 15 bases between.

On this clonotype: This could be a read error, since a much larger clone is one nucleotide away. The gene calls are TRBV7-9 and TRBJ2-7, with 8 positions matching TRBD1. Per the germline V gene, CDR1 is SEHNR and CDR2 is FQNEAQ (reference sequence). Germline trimming cut 5 bases from V and 4 bases from J; bases unmatched to any gene: 10. The CDR3 is 15 amino acids. The CDR3 spells CASSHPDREVYEQYF. DNA for the CDR3: TGTGCCAGCAGCCACCCGGACAGGGAGGTATACGAGCAGTACTTC.

The V gene is TRBV19, the J gene TRBJ2-7; possible D gene TRBD2, 6 bases. Trimming took 5 bases from V and 0 from J, leaving 14 bases between them. CDR1 and CDR2 (germline): LNHDA, SQIVND (reference sequence). CDR3 length: 15 residues. The CDR3 protein is CASSPGLRSSYEQYF. CDR3 nucleotide sequence: TGTGCCAGTAGTCCGGGACTCAGGAGCTCCTACGAGCAGTACTTC. Supplemented by reference TRBV19 and TRBJ2-7, the full variable domain reads DGGITQSPKYLFRKEGQNVTLSCEQNLNHDAMYWYRQDPGQGLRLIYYSQIVNDFQKGDIAEGYSVSREKKESFPLTVTSAQKNPTAFYLCASSPGLRSSYEQYFGPGTRLTVT.

This clonotype was counted at least ten times. The V call is TRBV7-8, the J call TRBJ2-3, with 7 positions matching TRBD1. The CDR3 spans 14 residues. Looked up from germline, CDR1 is SGHVS and CDR2 is FQNEAQ. V lost 4 bases, J lost 4 bases, and 5 bases stayed unmatched. CDR3 sequence: CASSSMTGPDTQYF. The CDR3 DNA reads as TGTGCCAGCAGCTCGATGACAGGGCCAGATACGCAGTATTTT.

As concerns this clonotype: This may arise from a read error, as a much more abundant clone is one base away. V and J are TRBV20-1 and TRBJ2-3, with TRBD2 identical over 7 bases. CDR1 DFQATT and CDR2 SNEGSKA come from the germline V gene (reference sequence). The CDR3 has 16 residues. The CDR3 protein is CGALEGWAGVLNTQYF. The CDR3, as DNA: TGCGGTGCTCTCGAGGGCTGGGCGGGAGTATTGAATACGCAGTATTTT.

The sample holds many counts of this clonotype. V and J are TRBV9 and TRBJ1-1; no reliable D call. CDR1 is SGDLS, CDR2 YYNGEE, per germline. The CDR3 extends over 13 amino acids. Trimming cost V 1 base and J 2 bases, with 6 bases left between them. The CDR3, as DNA: TGTGCCAGCAGCGTATTCGGTAACACTGAAGCTTTCTTT. This sequence encodes CASSVFGNTEAFF.